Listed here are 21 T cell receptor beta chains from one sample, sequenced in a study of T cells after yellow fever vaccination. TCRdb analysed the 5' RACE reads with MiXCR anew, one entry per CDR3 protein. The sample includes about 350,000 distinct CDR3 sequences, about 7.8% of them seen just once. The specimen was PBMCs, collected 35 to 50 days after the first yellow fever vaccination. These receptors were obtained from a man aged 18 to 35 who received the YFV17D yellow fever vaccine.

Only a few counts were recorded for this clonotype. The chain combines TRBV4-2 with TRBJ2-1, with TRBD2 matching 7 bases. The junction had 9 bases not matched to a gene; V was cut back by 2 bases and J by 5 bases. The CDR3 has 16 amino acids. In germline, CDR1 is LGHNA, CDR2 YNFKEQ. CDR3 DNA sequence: TGTGCCAGCAGCCAAATCCCTCCTAGCGGAAACAATGAGCAGTTCTTC. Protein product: CASSQIPPSGNNEQFF.

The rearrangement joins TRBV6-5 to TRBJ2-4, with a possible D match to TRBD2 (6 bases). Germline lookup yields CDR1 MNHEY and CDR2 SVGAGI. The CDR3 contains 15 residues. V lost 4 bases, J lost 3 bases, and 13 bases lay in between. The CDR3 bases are TGTGCCAGCAGTTCGGGCGGGGCGGGCAAAAACATTCAGTACTTC. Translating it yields CASSSGGAGKNIQYF.

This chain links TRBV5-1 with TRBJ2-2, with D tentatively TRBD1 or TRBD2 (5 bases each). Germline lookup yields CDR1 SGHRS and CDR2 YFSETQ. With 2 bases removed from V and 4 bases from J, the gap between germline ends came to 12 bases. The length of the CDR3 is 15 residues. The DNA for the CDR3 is TGCGCCAGCAGCTTTAGGTCAGGGACCACCGGGGAGCTGTTTTTT. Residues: CASSFRSGTTGELFF. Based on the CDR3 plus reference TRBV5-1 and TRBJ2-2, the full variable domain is KAGVTQTPRYLIKTRGQQVTLSCSPISGHRSVSWYQQTPGQGLQFLFEYFSETQRNKGNFPGRFSGRQFSNSRSEMNVSTLELGDSALYLCASSFRSGTTGELFFGEGSRLTVL.

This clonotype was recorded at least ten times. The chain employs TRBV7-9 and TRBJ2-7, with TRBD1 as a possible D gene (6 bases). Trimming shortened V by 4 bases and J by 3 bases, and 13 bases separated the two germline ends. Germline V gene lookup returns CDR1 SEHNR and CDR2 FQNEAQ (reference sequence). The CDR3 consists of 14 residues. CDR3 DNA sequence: TGTGCCAGCAGCTCACCTTCGACAGGCTACGAGCAGTACTTC. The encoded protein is CASSSPSTGYEQYF.

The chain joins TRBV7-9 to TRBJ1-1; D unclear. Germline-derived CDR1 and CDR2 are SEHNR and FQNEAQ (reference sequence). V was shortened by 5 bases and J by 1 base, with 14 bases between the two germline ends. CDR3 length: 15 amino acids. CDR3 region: CASSRFGTRNTEAFF. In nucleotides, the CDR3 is TGTGCCAGCAGCCGCTTTGGAACGCGGAACACTGAAGCTTTCTTT.

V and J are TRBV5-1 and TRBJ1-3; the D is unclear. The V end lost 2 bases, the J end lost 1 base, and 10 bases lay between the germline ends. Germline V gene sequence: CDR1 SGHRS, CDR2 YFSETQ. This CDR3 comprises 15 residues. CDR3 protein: CASSFSDGSGNTIYF. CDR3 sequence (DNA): TGCGCCAGCAGCTTTTCCGACGGATCTGGAAACACCATATATTTT.

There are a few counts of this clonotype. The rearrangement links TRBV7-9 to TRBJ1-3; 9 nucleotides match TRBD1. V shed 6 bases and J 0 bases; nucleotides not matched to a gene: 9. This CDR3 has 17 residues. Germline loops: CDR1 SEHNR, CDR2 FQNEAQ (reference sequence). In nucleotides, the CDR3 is TGTGCCAGCAGGTTCCCGGGACAGGGCTTCTCTGGAAACACCATATATTTT. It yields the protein CASRFPGQGFSGNTIYF.

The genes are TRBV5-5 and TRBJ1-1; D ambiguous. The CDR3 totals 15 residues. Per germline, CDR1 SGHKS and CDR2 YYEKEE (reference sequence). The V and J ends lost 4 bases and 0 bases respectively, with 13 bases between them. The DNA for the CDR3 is TGTGCCAGCAGCCCAGGACCGTGGATGAACACTGAAGCTTTCTTT. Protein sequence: CASSPGPWMNTEAFF.

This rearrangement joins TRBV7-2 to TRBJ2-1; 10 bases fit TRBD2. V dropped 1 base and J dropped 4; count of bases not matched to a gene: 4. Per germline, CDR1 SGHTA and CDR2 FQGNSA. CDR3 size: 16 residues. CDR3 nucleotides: TGTGCCAGCAGCTTAGAGGCTAGCGGGGGTTACAATGAGCAGTTCTTC. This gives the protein CASSLEASGGYNEQFF.

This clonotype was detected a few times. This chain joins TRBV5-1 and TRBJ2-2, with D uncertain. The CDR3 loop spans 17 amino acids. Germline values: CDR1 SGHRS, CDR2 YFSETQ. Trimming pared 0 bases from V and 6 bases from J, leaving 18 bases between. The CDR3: CASSLAQDPALPGELFF. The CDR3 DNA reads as TGCGCCAGCAGCTTGGCGCAGGATCCTGCCTTGCCCGGGGAGCTGTTTTTT. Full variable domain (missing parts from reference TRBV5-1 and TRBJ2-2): KAGVTQTPRYLIKTRGQQVTLSCSPISGHRSVSWYQQTPGQGLQFLFEYFSETQRNKGNFPGRFSGRQFSNSRSEMNVSTLELGDSALYLCASSLAQDPALPGELFFGEGSRLTVL.

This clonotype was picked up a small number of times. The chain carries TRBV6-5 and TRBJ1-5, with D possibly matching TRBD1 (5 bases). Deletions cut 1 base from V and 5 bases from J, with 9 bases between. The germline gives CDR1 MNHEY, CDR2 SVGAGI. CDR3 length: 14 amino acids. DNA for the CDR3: TGTGCCAGCAGTTACTTCGGGGCTGATCAGCCCCAGCATTTT. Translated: CASSYFGADQPQHF.

CDR3 sequence: CASSLGVLAGIQETQYF. The DNA for the CDR3 is TGTGCCAGCAGCTTAGGGGTGCTAGCGGGGATCCAAGAGACCCAGTACTTC. J is TRBJ2-5 and V is TRBV7-2; TRBD2 matches 9 bases. Germline V gene sequence: CDR1 SGHTA, CDR2 FQGNSA. CDR3 length: 17 residues. V lost 1 base to trimming and J lost 1 base; unmatched junction nucleotides: 7.

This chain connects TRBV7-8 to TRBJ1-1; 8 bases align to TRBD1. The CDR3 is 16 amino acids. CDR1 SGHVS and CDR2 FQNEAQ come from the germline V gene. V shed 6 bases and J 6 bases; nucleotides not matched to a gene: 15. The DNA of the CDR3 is TGTGCCAGCAGTGGGACAGGAGGGACGGTATTCGCTGAAGCTTTCTTT. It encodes CASSGTGGTVFAEAFF. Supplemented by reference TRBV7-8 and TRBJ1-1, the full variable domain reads GAGVSQSPRYKVAKRGQDVALRCDPISGHVSLFWYQQALGQGPEFLTYFQNEAQLDKSGLPSDRFFAERPEGSVSTLKIQRTQQEDSAVYLCASSGTGGTVFAEAFFGQGTRLTVV.

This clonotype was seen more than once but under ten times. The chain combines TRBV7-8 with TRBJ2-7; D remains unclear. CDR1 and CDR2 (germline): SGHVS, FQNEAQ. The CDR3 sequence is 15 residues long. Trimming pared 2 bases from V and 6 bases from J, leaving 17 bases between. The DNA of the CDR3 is TGTGCCAGCAGCTTATCATTCGGCCTTGGGTCCGAGCAGTACTTC. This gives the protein CASSLSFGLGSEQYF.

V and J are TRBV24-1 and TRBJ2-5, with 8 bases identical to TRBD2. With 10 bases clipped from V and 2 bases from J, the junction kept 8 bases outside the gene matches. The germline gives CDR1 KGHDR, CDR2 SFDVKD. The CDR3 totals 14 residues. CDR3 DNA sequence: TGTGCCACACGGGGGGGCGCGGGACAAGAGACCCAGTACTTC. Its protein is CATRGGAGQETQYF.

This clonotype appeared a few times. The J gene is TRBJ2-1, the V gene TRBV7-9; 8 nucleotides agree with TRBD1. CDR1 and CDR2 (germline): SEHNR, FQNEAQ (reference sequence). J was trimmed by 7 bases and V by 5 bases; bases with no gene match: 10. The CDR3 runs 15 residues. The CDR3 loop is CASSQGQGARNEQFF. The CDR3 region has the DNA TGTGCCAGCAGCCAGGGGCAGGGGGCGCGGAATGAGCAGTTCTTC.

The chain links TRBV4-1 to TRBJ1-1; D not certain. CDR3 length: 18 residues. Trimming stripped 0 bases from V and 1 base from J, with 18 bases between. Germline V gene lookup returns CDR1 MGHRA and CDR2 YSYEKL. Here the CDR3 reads CASSQDPPPNLGNTEAFF. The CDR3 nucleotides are TGCGCCAGCAGCCAAGACCCACCTCCCAACTTGGGGAACACTGAAGCTTTCTTT.

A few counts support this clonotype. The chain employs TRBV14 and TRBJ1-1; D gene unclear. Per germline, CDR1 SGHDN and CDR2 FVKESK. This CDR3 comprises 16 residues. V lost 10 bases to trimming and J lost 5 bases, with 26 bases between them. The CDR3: CANKPPGLRQWTEAFF. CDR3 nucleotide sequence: TGTGCCAACAAACCACCGGGCCTGAGGCAGTGGACTGAAGCTTTCTTT.

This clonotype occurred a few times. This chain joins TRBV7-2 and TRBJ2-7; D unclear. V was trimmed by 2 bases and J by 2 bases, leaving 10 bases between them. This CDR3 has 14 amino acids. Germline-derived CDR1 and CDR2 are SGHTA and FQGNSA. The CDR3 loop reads CASSLIVGPYEQYF. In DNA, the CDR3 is TGTGCCAGCAGCTTAATTGTAGGGCCCTACGAGCAGTACTTC.

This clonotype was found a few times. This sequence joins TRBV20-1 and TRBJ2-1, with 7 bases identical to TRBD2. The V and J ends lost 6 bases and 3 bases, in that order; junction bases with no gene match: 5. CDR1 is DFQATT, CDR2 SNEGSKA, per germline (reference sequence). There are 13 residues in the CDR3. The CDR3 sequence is CSAGGKVYNEQFF. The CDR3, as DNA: TGCAGTGCGGGGGGGAAAGTCTACAATGAGCAGTTCTTC.

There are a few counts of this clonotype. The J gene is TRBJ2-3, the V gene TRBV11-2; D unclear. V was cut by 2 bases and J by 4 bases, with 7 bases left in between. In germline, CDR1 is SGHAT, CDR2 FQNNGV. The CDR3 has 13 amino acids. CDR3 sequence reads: CASSLSIPDTQYF. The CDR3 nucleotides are TGTGCCAGCAGCTTATCTATCCCAGATACGCAGTATTTT.